This T cell receptor (beta chain) was sequenced for a study of shared clonotypes between healthy human individuals (TCRdb year 2020). For the study in its entirety: The cohort included three men and a couple of women between 18 and 49 years of age. To estimate repertoire size and how much clonotype sharing occurs between individuals, the study deeply sequenced the blood TCR repertoires of five or six healthy adults. To increase sequencing depth and limit assay-specific biases, different laboratories used diverse techniques to prepare libraries and sequence TCR repertoires. Each donor's leukapheresis produced roughly between roughly 0.85 and 9.5 billion PBMCs.

Using the deep immunoSEQ assay, multiplex PCR amplified TCR CDR3 regions from genomic DNA. Extracted genomic DNA from each cell subset was spread evenly across all wells of several immunoSEQ 96-well plates, with each plate serving as a replicate. Each replicate PCR for unsorted PBMC received roughly 0.3 ug genomic DNA, equal to about 30,000 T cell genomes. Genomic DNA from unsorted PBMC was sequenced over ten immunoSEQ deep assay plates. The purified libraries were quantified using a Qubit 3.0 fluorometer, sized with a Bioanalyzer 2100, and then quantified again using the KAPA Library Quantification kit. Every immunoSEQ 96-well plate was sequenced on a dedicated single-read 150-cycle Illumina NextSeq 550 flow cell. Per the original workflow: Because the immunoSEQ output included only junctional sequences and no quality scores, the filtering could not be the same as the filtering used for full-length reads. To assign V/J genes and CDR3, sequences were annotated against IMGT germline references using PyIR, a Python wrapper for IgBLAST v1.9. Any read was removed if the V/J assignment was weak (E-value above 1e-6), the CDR3 was missing, or the read contained stop codons, out-of-frame junctions, or ambiguous translated residues. V3J clonotypes were defined by identical inferred V gene, J gene, and CDR3 amino acid sequence. The percentage overlap between two repertoires was calculated by dividing the number of shared unique clonotypes by the size of the smaller repertoire. Richness of each repertoire was evaluated using RTK rarefaction, the Chao1 estimator, and Recon v2.1 estimates of unobserved clonotypes. Held by TCRdb, this immuneACCESS table contains in-frame sequences only and omits some clones. Under half of the omission traces to an unresolved V gene where checked; the cause of the rest is unknown. D and trimming come from the DNA, and the V and J calls and clone size come from that table. This sample comprises about half a million clones, about 85% of them detected only once. The top ten hold roughly 13% of the sample.

What the study reported, not specific to this receptor: Pairwise subsampling indicated that sequencing depth was expected to affect the degree of clonotype sharing among donors. The small number of donors limited the genetic and exposure-history diversity represented. Sampling was restricted to blood, and TCR repertoires in tissues likely differ from the TCR repertoires found in blood.

The donors were healthy, HIV-negative adults with no recently reported acute infections or vaccinations. Every donor was a Caucasian adult living in Nashville, Tennessee, USA. In the unsorted samples, 70 million to 90 million PBMCs were counted, and genomic DNA was extracted using the QIAamp DNA Blood Mini kit. After blood collection by leukapheresis, PBMCs were isolated using Ficoll-Histopaque density gradient centrifugation and then cryopreserved in the vapor phase of liquid nitrogen. Details on this clone: Its antigen remains unidentified. No base qualities exist here, and no much larger clone lies one base off it.

The TCR was taken from a woman aged 40 to 50 in good health. Some clones in this sample may be carry-over from other donors' samples. Sequencing input: PBMCs.

The nucleotide sequence is given as TGTGCCAGCAGCTTGGTAACTAGCGGGGGATTCGGGATCTACGAGCAGTACTTC. Its translation reads: CASSLVTSGGFGIYEQYF. The sequence joins TRBV5-8 to TRBJ2-7; 11 central nucleotides agree with TRBD2. CDR1 and CDR2 are drawn from the germline V gene: SGHTS, YDEGEE. The CDR3 covers 18 residues, taking in both the cysteine and the phenylalanine. CDR3 DNA only is kept here, 54 bases in frame from base 1. V has 0 bases trimmed and J has 3 bases trimmed; junction bases matching no gene number 11.